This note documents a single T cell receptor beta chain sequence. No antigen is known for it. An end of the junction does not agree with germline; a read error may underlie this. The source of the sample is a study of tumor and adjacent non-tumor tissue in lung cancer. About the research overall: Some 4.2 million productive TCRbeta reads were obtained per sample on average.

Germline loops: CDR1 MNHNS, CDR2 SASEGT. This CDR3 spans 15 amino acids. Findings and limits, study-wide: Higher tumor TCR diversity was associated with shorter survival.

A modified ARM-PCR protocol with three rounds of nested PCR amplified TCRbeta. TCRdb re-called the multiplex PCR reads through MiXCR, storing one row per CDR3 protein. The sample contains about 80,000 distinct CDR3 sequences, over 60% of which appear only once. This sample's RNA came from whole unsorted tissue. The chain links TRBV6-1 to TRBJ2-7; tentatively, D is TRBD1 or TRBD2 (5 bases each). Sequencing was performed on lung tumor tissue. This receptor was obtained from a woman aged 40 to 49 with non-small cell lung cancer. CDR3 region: CASSQEQGAPYDQYF. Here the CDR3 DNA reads TGTGCCAGCAGTCAAGAGCAGGGAGCACCCTACGATCAGTACTTC.